The 22 T cell receptor beta chains below were found in one sample sequenced in a study of lung T cells in sarcoidosis with Löfgren's syndrome. Each CDR3 protein gets one entry after TCRdb re-called the reads with MiXCR. The table has 60,000 to 70,000 distinct CDR3 sequences, less than 25% seen once. The sample consisted of CD4+ T cells from PBMCs. These receptor sequences come from a human donor with sarcoidosis (Löfgren's syndrome or another form), or a control subject (not recorded which).

This clonotype was recorded many times. The chain is built from TRBV6-6 and TRBJ2-7; TRBD1 matches at 9 bases. The CDR3 has 14 residues. Germline loops: CDR1 MNHNY, CDR2 SVGAGI (reference sequence). V trimming: 2 bases; J trimming: 6 bases; junction bases outside the gene matches: 5. CDR3 bases: TGTGCCAGCAGTTACCCGGGACAGGGAGGCGAGCAGTACTTC. Amino acids: CASSYPGQGGEQYF.

This clonotype was seen at least ten times. V and J are TRBV2 and TRBJ1-2; 12 positions agree with TRBD1. V trimming: 4 bases; J trimming: 7 bases; junction bases outside the gene matches: 10. The CDR3 extends over 16 amino acids. Germline CDR1 is SNHLY and CDR2 is FYNNEI. The CDR3 sequence is CASSVTGTGGAFGYTF. The CDR3 DNA is TGTGCCAGCAGTGTAACCGGGACAGGGGGCGCCTTTGGCTACACCTTC.

The table lists this clonotype with many counts. The genes are TRBV28 and TRBJ2-1, with 10 positions matching TRBD1. CDR1 and CDR2 from the germline V gene are MDHEN and SYDVKM. This CDR3 comprises 15 residues. J was trimmed by 5 bases and V by 3 bases; bases with no gene match: 4. CDR3 sequence: CASSFPGTGDNEQFF. CDR3 sequence (DNA): TGTGCCAGCAGTTTTCCCGGGACAGGGGACAATGAGCAGTTCTTC.

With regard to this clonotype: A read error is possible here, since a much larger clone lies one base away. The chain links TRBV20-1 to TRBJ2-3, with 8 bases identical to TRBD2. The V segment lost 2 bases and the J segment 7 bases; nucleotides outside the gene matches: 11. The V gene's germline CDR1 is DFQATT and CDR2 SNEGSKA (reference sequence). There are 15 residues in the CDR3. The CDR3, as DNA: TGCAGTGCTAGACCACCGGGACTAGGCCCAAATACGCAGTATTTT. It encodes CSARPPGLGPNTQYF.

This clonotype was seen repeatedly, ten times or more. This chain connects TRBV25-1 to TRBJ2-1; 11 nucleotides align to TRBD2. CDR3 length: 16 amino acids. Germline trimming cut 6 bases from V and 3 bases from J; bases unmatched to any gene: 7. CDR1 is MGHDK, CDR2 SYGVNS, per germline. CDR3 coding DNA: TGTGCCAGCAGCCTGACTAGCGGGGCCTACTACAATGAGCAGTTCTTC. Its protein product is CASSLTSGAYYNEQFF.

Concerning this clonotype itself: This sequence may be a read error, since a much larger clone differs from it by one base. The rearrangement joins TRBV6-2 or TRBV6-3 to TRBJ1-2; tentative D call: TRBD1 (6 bases). The CDR3 covers 13 residues. CDR1 and CDR2 (germline): MNHEY, SVGEGT. The CDR3 sequence is CATTPGGPYGYAF. CDR3 bases: TGTGCCACCACGCCGGGGGGCCCTTATGGCTACGCCTTC.

This clonotype was recorded many times. The chain combines TRBV20-1 with TRBJ2-3; no clear D gene. This CDR3 spans 12 amino acids. From germline, CDR1 is DFQATT and CDR2 SNEGSKA (reference sequence). Trimming pared 7 bases from V and 0 bases from J, leaving 8 bases between. As DNA, the CDR3 is TGCAGTGTGAGGAAGAGCACAGATACGCAGTATTTT. It codes for CSVRKSTDTQYF.

This clonotype has a handful of counts. This chain links TRBV11-2 with TRBJ1-1; weak D call: TRBD1 (6 bases). Germline V lookup: CDR1 SGHAT, CDR2 FQNNGV. The CDR3 spans 13 residues. V lost 4 bases and J 3 bases, leaving 9 bases between the germline ends. CDR3 coding DNA: TGTGCCAGCAGCTCGGCAGGGGACACTGAAGCTTTCTTT. This gives the protein CASSSAGDTEAFF.

This clonotype was recorded many times. The chain uses TRBV24-1 and TRBJ1-5; D unresolved. The germline V and J ends were trimmed by 1 base and 2 bases, with 5 bases remaining between them. In germline, CDR1 is KGHDR, CDR2 SFDVKD. The CDR3 is 14 residues long. The CDR3 spells CATSDLSGNQPQHF. The CDR3 DNA reads TGTGCCACCAGTGATTTATCAGGCAATCAGCCCCAGCATTTT.

This clonotype was seen ten or more times. The V gene is TRBV24-1, the J gene TRBJ2-5; no reliable D call. Trimming removed 0 bases at V and 5 bases at J, with 6 bases between. The CDR3 runs to 13 residues. Germline values: CDR1 KGHDR, CDR2 SFDVKD. The CDR3 spells CATSDLTEETQYF. The CDR3 DNA is TGTGCCACCAGTGATTTGACGGAGGAGACCCAGTACTTC.

In this sample, this clonotype turned up many times. The chain couples TRBV6-1 to TRBJ2-6; no clear D. CDR3 length: 16 amino acids. Germline V gives CDR1 MNHNS, CDR2 SASEGT. V lost 6 bases and J lost 0, with 12 bases in between. The CDR3 region has the DNA TGTGCCAGCAGGAGCTTAGGGCCCTCTGGGGCCAACGTCCTGACTTTC. Translating it yields CASRSLGPSGANVLTF.

This clonotype was counted only a few times. The chain recombines TRBV11-2 with TRBJ2-4, with D tentatively TRBD1 (7 bases). Trimming left V 1 base short and J 10 bases short, with 14 bases between. The CDR3 loop spans 14 amino acids. Germline V CDR1 and CDR2: SGHAT, FQNNGV. The CDR3 DNA reads TGTGCCAGCAGCTTAGTAGCGACAGGGAGGATTCAGTACTTC. It is translated as CASSLVATGRIQYF.

This clonotype occurred once. Since a much larger clone is just one base distant, this may be a read error. Without the conserved terminal phenylalanine or tryptophan, this CDR3 likely stems from a read error. This chain links TRBV2 with TRBJ1-1; no clear D gene. V was pared by 2 bases and J by 1 base, with 2 bases between. The CDR3 has 12 amino acids. Germline CDR1 reads SNHLY; CDR2 reads FYNNEI. The CDR3 reads CASSETNTEAFL. The DNA for the CDR3 is TGTGCCAGCAGTGAAACGAACACTGAAGCTTTCCTT.

In its sample, this clonotype ranks as medium-sized. The chain employs TRBV6-2 or TRBV6-3 and TRBJ2-1; tentatively, D is TRBD1 (6 bases). Germline V gene data show CDR1 as MNHEY and CDR2 as SVGEGT. The CDR3 length is 16 residues. Trimming shortened V by 6 bases and J by 0 bases, and 15 bases separated the two germline ends. CDR3 DNA: TGTGCCAGCAGCCCCTATTGGGGGCTCTCCTACAATGAGCAGTTCTTC. It yields the protein CASSPYWGLSYNEQFF.

In its sample, this clonotype was seen a few times. The rearrangement links TRBV29-1 to TRBJ1-5; TRBD1 matches at 8 bases. The J segment lost 3 bases and the V segment lost 5 bases, leaving 3 bases of the junction unmatched. The CDR3 is 13 amino acids. CDR1 is SQVTM and CDR2 is ANQGSEA in the germline V gene. CDR3 DNA sequence: TGCAGCGTTTGGACAGGGTCCAATCAGCCCCAGCATTTT. Amino acids: CSVWTGSNQPQHF.

This clonotype was seen only a few times. A much bigger clone sits one base away, suggesting this may be a read error. The gene calls are TRBV27 and TRBJ2-2, with 8 bases that match TRBD2. The CDR3 is 14 amino acids. V shed 3 bases, J shed 9 bases, and the junction held 6 bases outside the gene matches. Germline CDR1 and CDR2: MNHEY and SMNVEV (reference sequence). CDR3 in DNA: TGTGCCAGCAGTTTTTTCGGACTAGCCAGGGAGCTGTTTTTT. This sequence encodes CASSFFGLARELFF.

This clonotype was picked up many times. The rearrangement uses TRBV7-8 and TRBJ1-1, with TRBD1 matching 7 bases. The CDR3 has 14 residues. Per the germline V gene, CDR1 is SGHVS and CDR2 is FQNEAQ. J lost 3 bases, V lost 4 bases, and 5 bases had no gene match. The DNA of the CDR3 is TGTGCCAGCAGCTACTCACAGGGGTACACTGAAGCTTTCTTT. Amino acids: CASSYSQGYTEAFF.

Turning to this clonotype: A much larger clone lies a single base off, so this may be a read error. This chain connects TRBV25-1 to TRBJ2-5; 10 bases map to TRBD2. The ends lost 10 bases at V and 6 bases at J; junction bases unmatched: 11. The CDR3 runs 14 residues. Germline V gene sequence: CDR1 MGHDK, CDR2 SYGVNS. The CDR3 spells CAIRASGSLKTQYF. CDR3 nucleotides: TGTGCCATCAGGGCTAGCGGGAGCCTGAAGACCCAGTACTTC. The entire variable domain, with the rest obtained from reference TRBV25-1 and TRBJ2-5, is as follows: EADIYQTPRYLVIGTGKKITLECSQTMGHDKMYWYQQDPGMELHLIHYSYGVNSTEKGDLSSESTVSRIRTEHFPLTLESARPSHTSQYLCAIRASGSLKTQYFGPGTRLLVL.

There are a few counts of this clonotype. The CDR3 reads CSVGLVLGPDKNIQYF. The CDR3 nucleotides read TGCAGCGTTGGACTTGTACTGGGGCCCGACAAAAACATTCAGTACTTC. This chain connects TRBV29-1 to TRBJ2-4; D is perhaps TRBD1 (5 bases). The CDR3 totals 16 residues. V lost 4 bases to trimming and J lost 3 bases, with 19 bases between them. Per germline, CDR1 SQVTM and CDR2 ANQGSEA.

This clonotype was counted only a few times. The rearrangement uses TRBV19 and TRBJ2-5; no clear D. With 7 bases removed from V and 2 bases from J, the gap between germline ends came to 17 bases. The CDR3 length is 15 residues. Germline-derived CDR1 and CDR2 are LNHDA and SQIVND (reference sequence). The CDR3 sequence is CASTPTGTKQETQYF. CDR3 nucleotides: TGTGCCAGTACCCCGACTGGTACAAAACAAGAGACCCAGTACTTC. Together with reference TRBV19 and TRBJ2-5, the CDR3 gives the full variable domain: DGGITQSPKYLFRKEGQNVTLSCEQNLNHDAMYWYRQDPGQGLRLIYYSQIVNDFQKGDIAEGYSVSREKKESFPLTVTSAQKNPTAFYLCASTPTGTKQETQYFGPGTRLLVL.

Remarks on this clonotype: A read error may be the cause here, since a much bigger clone is one base away. This chain uses TRBV11-2 with TRBJ2-3; D perhaps matches TRBD2 (6 bases). The length of the CDR3 is 15 residues. Germline assignment: CDR1 SGHAT and CDR2 FQNNGV. The DNA for the CDR3 is TGTGCCAGCAGCCGAACCGGGAGCCGCGCAGATGCGCAGTATTTT. Translated, it gives CASSRTGSRADAQYF.

V usage is TRBV2 and J usage is TRBJ2-3; the match to TRBD1 covers 7 bases. V shed 11 bases, J shed 4 bases, and the junction held 12 bases outside the gene matches. CDR3 length: 14 residues. Per germline, CDR1 SNHLY and CDR2 FYNNEI. In DNA, the CDR3 is TGTGCCTCCAAACGACAGGGTTGGGCAGATACGCAGTATTTT. This sequence encodes CASKRQGWADTQYF.